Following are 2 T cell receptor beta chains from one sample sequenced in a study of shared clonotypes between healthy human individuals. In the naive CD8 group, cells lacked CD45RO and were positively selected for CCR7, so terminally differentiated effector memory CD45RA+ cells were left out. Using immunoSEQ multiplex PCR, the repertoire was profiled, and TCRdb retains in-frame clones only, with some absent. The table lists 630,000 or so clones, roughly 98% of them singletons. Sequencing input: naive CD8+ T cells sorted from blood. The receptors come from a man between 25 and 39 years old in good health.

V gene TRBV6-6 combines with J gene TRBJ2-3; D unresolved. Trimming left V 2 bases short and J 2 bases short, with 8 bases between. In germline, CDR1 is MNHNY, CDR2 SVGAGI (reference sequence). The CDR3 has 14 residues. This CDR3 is CASSYRAATDTQYF. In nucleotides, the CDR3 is TGTGCCAGCAGTTACCGGGCTGCCACAGATACGCAGTATTTT.

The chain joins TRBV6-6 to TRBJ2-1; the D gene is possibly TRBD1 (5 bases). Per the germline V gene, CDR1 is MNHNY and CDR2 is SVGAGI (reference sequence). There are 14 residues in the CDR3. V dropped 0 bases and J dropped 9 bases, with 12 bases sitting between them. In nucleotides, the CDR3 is TGTGCCAGCAGTTACTCGCAGGGATGGGGTGAGCAGTTCTTC. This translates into CASSYSQGWGEQFF.